Presented here are 18 T cell receptor beta chains from one specimen sequenced in a study of cytomegalovirus exposure and HLA in healthy donors. The PCR made use of 60 Vbeta and 13 Jbeta primers. Sequencing used immunoSEQ multiplex PCR; TCRdb keeps in-frame clones, though not all of them. Among about 160,000 clones listed, more than 65% were seen once. Source material: PBMCs. The receptors shown here come from a man aged 50-60 years in good health and CMV-seropositive.

V is TRBV7-3 and J is TRBJ2-3; D gene unclear. Germline CDR1 reads SGHTA; CDR2 reads FQGTGA. This CDR3 spans 14 amino acids. Trimming pared 4 bases from V and 6 bases from J, leaving 14 bases between. CDR3 DNA: TGTGCCAGCAGCTCAGCTATAAGAGGTGATACGCAGTATTTT. Its protein is CASSSAIRGDTQYF.

The CDR3 region is CASSLGPRGSYEQYF. The CDR3 bases are TGCGCCAGCAGCTTGGGCCCCAGGGGGTCGTACGAGCAGTACTTC. J is TRBJ2-7 and V is TRBV5-1, with 7 bases lining up with TRBD1. Germline lookup yields CDR1 SGHRS and CDR2 YFSETQ. The length of the CDR3 is 15 residues. After removal of 0 bases from V and 4 bases from J, the junction contained 7 bases not matched to a gene.

The chain recombines TRBV19 with TRBJ1-5; D is ambiguous. CDR1 is LNHDA and CDR2 is SQIVND in the germline V gene (reference sequence). The CDR3 is made up of 14 amino acids. V was shortened by 5 bases and J by 6 bases, with 14 bases between the two germline ends. The CDR3 bases are TGTGCCAGTAGTGGCCCTTCGGGAACTCAGCCCCAGCATTTT. This gives the protein CASSGPSGTQPQHF.

The chain couples TRBV10-2 to TRBJ2-3; D is undetermined. Trimming removed 6 bases at V and 3 bases at J, with 10 bases between. Germline CDR1 WSHSY, CDR2 SAAADI. CDR3 length: 13 amino acids. DNA for the CDR3: TGCGCCAGCAGGGCTGCAAATACAGATACGCAGTATTTT. Encoded protein: CASRAANTDTQYF.

The CDR3 bases are TGTGCCAGCAGCTTGGAGGACAGGGGGACAGATACGCAGTATTTT. Its translation: CASSLEDRGTDTQYF. The chain recombines TRBV5-4 with TRBJ2-3; 10 nucleotides match TRBD1. Germline CDR1 SGHNT, CDR2 YYREEE (reference sequence). The CDR3 length is 15 residues. The J segment lost 3 bases and the V segment lost 0 bases, leaving 1 base of the junction unmatched.

This clone came up once. The CDR3: CASSLLGTDNEKLFF. CDR3 bases: TGTGCCAGCAGCTTGCTAGGGACAGACAATGAAAAACTGTTTTTT. The V and J genes are TRBV5-6 and TRBJ1-4, with 7 bases matching TRBD1. This CDR3 has 15 residues. The V segment lost 1 base and the J segment 5 bases; nucleotides outside the gene matches: 5. CDR1 and CDR2 from the germline V gene are SGHDT and YYEEEE.

The chain recombines TRBV7-8 with TRBJ2-2; TRBD1 matches at 7 bases. This CDR3 region has 16 residues. Germline CDR1 and CDR2: SGHVS and FQNEAQ. V lost 1 base and J lost 0; bases outside the gene matches: 2. The CDR3 DNA follows: TGTGCCAGCAGCTTAGACAGGGGCTCGAACACCGGGGAGCTGTTTTTT. This gives the protein CASSLDRGSNTGELFF. The full variable domain, with the rest looked up from reference TRBV7-8 and TRBJ2-2, is GAGVSQSPRYKVAKRGQDVALRCDPISGHVSLFWYQQALGQGPEFLTYFQNEAQLDKSGLPSDRFFAERPEGSVSTLKIQRTQQEDSAVYLCASSLDRGSNTGELFFGEGSRLTVL.

CDR3 nucleotides: TGTGCCAGCAGCCCAGAGAAGGGGTCCTACGAGCAGTACTTC. Protein product: CASSPEKGSYEQYF. This chain joins TRBV11-3 and TRBJ2-7, with TRBD1 as a possible D gene (5 bases). CDR3 length: 14 amino acids. V dropped 5 bases and J dropped 1 base, with 12 bases sitting between them. From germline, CDR1 is SGHNT and CDR2 YENEEA.

The rearrangement links TRBV6-5 to TRBJ2-3; 9 bases align to TRBD2. CDR3 length: 16 residues. Germline loops: CDR1 MNHEY, CDR2 SVGAGI. V shed 2 bases, J shed 4 bases, and the junction held 7 bases outside the gene matches. CDR3 nucleotides: TGTGCCAGCAGTTACAGAGCGGGGGGCCGGGCAGATACGCAGTATTTT. Its protein is CASSYRAGGRADTQYF.

The CDR3 nucleotides read TGTGCCAGCAGCGTAGGGCAGGGTGGGGATACGCAGTATTTT. This sequence encodes CASSVGQGGDTQYF. V usage is TRBV9 and J usage is TRBJ2-3, with D perhaps TRBD1 (5 bases). Trimming cost V 0 bases and J 6 bases, with 11 bases left between them. CDR1 SGDLS and CDR2 YYNGEE come from the germline V gene. This CDR3 comprises 14 residues.

The chain recombines TRBV5-4 with TRBJ1-5; 9 bases align to TRBD1. Trimming cost V 4 bases and J 4 bases; bases outside gene matches: 6. From germline, CDR1 is SGHNT and CDR2 YYREEE (reference sequence). This CDR3 spans 15 amino acids. CDR3 DNA: TGTGCCAGCAGCCCCGGACAGGGGATTAATCAGCCCCAGCATTTT. Its translation: CASSPGQGINQPQHF.

The chain uses TRBV6-5 and TRBJ2-7; D call uncertain. Trimming took 0 bases from V and 1 from J, leaving 13 bases between them. CDR3 size: 16 residues. Germline V lookup: CDR1 MNHEY, CDR2 SVGAGI. CDR3 nucleotide sequence: TGTGCCAGCAGTTACTCGAGGTTCTCGGGTTCCTACGAGCAGTACTTC. Amino acids: CASSYSRFSGSYEQYF.

This chain links TRBV2 with TRBJ1-5; D uncertain. CDR1 and CDR2 from the germline V gene are SNHLY and FYNNEI. CDR3 length: 16 amino acids. The V gene lost 2 bases and the J gene lost 2 bases, with 13 bases spanning the gap. CDR3 residues: CASSEPAGLGNQPQHF. DNA for the CDR3: TGTGCCAGCAGTGAACCGGCAGGTCTTGGCAATCAGCCCCAGCATTTT.

The chain is built from TRBV12-2 and TRBJ1-1. TRBV12-2 is a known pseudogene. The CDR3 has 13 residues. The CDR3 spells CASRLIRGTEAFF. The CDR3 nucleotides are TGTGCAAGTCGCTTAATCCGGGGCACTGAAGCTTTCTTT.

The rearrangement uses TRBV7-9 and TRBJ2-5, with TRBD2 as a possible D gene (6 bases). This CDR3 comprises 13 residues. The V gene's germline CDR1 is SEHNR and CDR2 FQNEAQ (reference sequence). The germline V and J ends were trimmed by 5 bases and 5 bases, with 12 bases remaining between them. The CDR3 sequence is CASSGGNLETQYF. Written as DNA, the CDR3 is TGTGCCAGCAGCGGGGGGAACTTGGAGACCCAGTACTTC.

The chain is built from TRBV27 and TRBJ1-6; D is unclear. Germline CDR1 reads MNHEY; CDR2 reads SMNVEV (reference sequence). Trimming cost V 1 base and J 5 bases, with 9 bases left between them. This CDR3 is built from 15 residues. The CDR3 here is CASSLFVTDNSPLHF. The CDR3 DNA is TGTGCCAGCAGTTTATTTGTCACTGATAATTCACCCCTCCACTTT.

The rearrangement uses TRBV5-1 and TRBJ1-2; TRBD1 agrees at 10 bases. The V gene's germline CDR1 is SGHRS and CDR2 YFSETQ. J gave up 2 bases and V 4 bases, and 2 bases lay outside the gene matches. CDR3 length equals 14 residues. The CDR3, as DNA: TGCGCCAGCAGCCCGGGACAGGGGAACTATGGCTACACCTTC. Translating it yields CASSPGQGNYGYTF.

This chain joins TRBV7-8 and TRBJ2-3; D is perhaps TRBD2 (6 bases). CDR3 size: 16 residues. V lost 4 bases to trimming and J lost 6 bases, with 20 bases between them. The germline gives CDR1 SGHVS, CDR2 FQNEAQ. DNA of the CDR3: TGTGCCAGCAGCTCCGGCCAGCGGGCGAGTGGGGATACGCAGTATTTT. This sequence encodes CASSSGQRASGDTQYF.